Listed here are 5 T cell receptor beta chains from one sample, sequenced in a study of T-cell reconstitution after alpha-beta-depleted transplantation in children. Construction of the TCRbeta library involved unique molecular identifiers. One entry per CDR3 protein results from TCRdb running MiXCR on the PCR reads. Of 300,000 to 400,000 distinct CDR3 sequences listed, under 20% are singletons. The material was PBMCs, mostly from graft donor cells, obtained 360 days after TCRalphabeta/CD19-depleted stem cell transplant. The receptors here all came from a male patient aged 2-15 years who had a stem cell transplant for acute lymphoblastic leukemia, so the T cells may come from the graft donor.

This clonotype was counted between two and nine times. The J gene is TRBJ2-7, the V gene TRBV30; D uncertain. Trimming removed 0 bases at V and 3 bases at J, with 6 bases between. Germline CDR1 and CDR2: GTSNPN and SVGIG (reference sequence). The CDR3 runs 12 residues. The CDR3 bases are TGTGCCTGGAGTGTGAGCAGCTACGAGCAGTACTTC. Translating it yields CAWSVSSYEQYF.

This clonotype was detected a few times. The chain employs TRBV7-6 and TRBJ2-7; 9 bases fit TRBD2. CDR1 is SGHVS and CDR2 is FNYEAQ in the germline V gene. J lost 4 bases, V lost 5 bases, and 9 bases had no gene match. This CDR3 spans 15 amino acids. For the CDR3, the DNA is TGTGCCAGCAGCCGACTAGCGGACAATAAATACGAGCAGTACTTC. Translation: CASSRLADNKYEQYF.

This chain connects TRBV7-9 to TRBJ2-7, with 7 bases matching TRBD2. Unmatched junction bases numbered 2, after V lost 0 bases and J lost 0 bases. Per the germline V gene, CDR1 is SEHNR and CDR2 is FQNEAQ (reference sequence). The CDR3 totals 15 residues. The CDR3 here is CASSLARDYSYEQYF. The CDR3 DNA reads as TGTGCCAGCAGCTTAGCCCGGGACTACTCCTACGAGCAGTACTTC.

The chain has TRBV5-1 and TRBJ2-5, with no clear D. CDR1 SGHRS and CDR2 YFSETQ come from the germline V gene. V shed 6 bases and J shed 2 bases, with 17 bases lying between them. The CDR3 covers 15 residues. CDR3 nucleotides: TGCGCCAGCAAGAGTCTTAAGACTTTTCAAGAGACCCAGTACTTC. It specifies CASKSLKTFQETQYF.

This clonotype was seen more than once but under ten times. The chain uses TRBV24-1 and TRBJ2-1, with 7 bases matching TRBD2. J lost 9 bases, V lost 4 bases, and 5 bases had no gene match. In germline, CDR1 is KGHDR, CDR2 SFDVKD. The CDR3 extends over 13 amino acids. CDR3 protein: CATSDGGSGEQFF. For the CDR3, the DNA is TGTGCCACCAGTGACGGGGGGAGTGGTGAGCAGTTCTTC.